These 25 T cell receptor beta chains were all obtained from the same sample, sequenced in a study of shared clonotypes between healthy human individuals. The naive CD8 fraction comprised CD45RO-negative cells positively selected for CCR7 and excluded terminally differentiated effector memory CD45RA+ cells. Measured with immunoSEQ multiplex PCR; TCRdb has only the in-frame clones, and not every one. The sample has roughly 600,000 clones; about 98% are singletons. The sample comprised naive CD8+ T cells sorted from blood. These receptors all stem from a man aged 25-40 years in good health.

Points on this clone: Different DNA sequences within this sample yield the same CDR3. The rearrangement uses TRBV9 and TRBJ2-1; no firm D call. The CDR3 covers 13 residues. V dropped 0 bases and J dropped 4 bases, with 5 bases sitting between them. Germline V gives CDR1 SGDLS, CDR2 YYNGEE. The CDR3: CASSVAGYNEQFF. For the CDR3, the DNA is TGTGCCAGCAGCGTAGCAGGATACAATGAGCAGTTCTTC.

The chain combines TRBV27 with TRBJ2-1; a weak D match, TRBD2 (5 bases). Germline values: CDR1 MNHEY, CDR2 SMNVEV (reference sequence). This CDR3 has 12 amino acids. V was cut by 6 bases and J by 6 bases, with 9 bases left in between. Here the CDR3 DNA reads TGTGCCAGCAGGGTCACTAGCAATGAGCAGTTCTTC. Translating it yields CASRVTSNEQFF.

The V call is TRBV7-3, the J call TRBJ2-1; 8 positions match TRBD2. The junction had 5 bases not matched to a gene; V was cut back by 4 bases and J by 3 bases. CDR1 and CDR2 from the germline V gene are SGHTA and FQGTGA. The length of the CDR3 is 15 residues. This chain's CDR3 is CASSSSGTSYNEQFF. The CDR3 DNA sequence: TGTGCCAGCAGCTCCTCCGGGACTAGCTACAATGAGCAGTTCTTC.

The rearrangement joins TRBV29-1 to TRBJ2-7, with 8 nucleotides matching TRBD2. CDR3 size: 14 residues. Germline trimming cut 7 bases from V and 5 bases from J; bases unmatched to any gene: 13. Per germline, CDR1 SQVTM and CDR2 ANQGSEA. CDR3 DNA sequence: TGCAGCGCCGCAGGTGCGGGGGGCGTCGACGAGCAGTACTTC. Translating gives CSAAGAGGVDEQYF.

The CDR3 DNA follows: TGTGCCAGCAGCTTAGGGACAGGGGCCCCCTACGAGCAGTACTTC. Amino acids: CASSLGTGAPYEQYF. The chain employs TRBV11-3 and TRBJ2-7; 9 bases line up with TRBD1. Germline values: CDR1 SGHNT, CDR2 YENEEA. The CDR3 is 15 amino acids. The junction had 3 bases not matched to a gene; V was cut back by 1 base and J by 2 bases. The entire variable domain, with the rest obtained from reference TRBV11-3 and TRBJ2-7, is as follows: EAGVVQSPRYKIIEKKQPVAFWCNPISGHNTLYWYLQNLGQGPELLIRYENEEAVDDSQLPKDRFSAERLKGVDSTLKIQPAELGDSAVYLCASSLGTGAPYEQYFGPGTRLTVT.

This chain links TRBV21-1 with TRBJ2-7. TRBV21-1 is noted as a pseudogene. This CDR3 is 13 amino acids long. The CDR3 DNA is TGTGCCAGCAGCAAAGGGGGGATTTACGAGCAGTACTTC. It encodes CASSKGGIYEQYF.

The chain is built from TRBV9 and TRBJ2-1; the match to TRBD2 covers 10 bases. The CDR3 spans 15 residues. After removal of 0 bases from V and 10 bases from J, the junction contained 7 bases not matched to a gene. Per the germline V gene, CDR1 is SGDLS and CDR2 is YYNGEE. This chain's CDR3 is CASSVDPSGREEQFF. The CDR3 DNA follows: TGTGCCAGCAGCGTAGACCCTAGCGGGAGAGAGGAGCAGTTCTTC.

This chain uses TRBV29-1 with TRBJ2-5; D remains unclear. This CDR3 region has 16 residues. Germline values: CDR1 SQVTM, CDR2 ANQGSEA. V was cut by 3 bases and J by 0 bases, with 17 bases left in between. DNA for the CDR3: TGCAGCGTTGATGGGTGGTGGAATGATTACCAAGAGACCCAGTACTTC. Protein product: CSVDGWWNDYQETQYF.

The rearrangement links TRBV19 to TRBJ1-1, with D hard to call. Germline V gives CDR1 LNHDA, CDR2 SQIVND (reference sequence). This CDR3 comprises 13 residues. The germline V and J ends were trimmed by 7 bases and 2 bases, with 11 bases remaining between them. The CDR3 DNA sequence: TGTGCCAGTACTCCGACCAGTAACACTGAAGCTTTCTTT. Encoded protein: CASTPTSNTEAFF.

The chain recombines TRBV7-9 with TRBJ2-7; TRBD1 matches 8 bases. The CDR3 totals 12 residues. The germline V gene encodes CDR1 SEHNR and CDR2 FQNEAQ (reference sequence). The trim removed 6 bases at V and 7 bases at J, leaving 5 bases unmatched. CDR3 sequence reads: CASRTGDGEQYF. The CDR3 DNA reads TGTGCCAGCAGGACAGGGGACGGGGAGCAGTACTTC.

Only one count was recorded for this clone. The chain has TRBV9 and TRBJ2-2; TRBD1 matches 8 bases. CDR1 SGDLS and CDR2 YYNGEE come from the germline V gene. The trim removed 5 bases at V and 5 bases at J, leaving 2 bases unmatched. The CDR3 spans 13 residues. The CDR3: CASSNRGTGELFF. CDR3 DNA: TGTGCCAGCAGTAACAGGGGGACCGGGGAGCTGTTTTTT.

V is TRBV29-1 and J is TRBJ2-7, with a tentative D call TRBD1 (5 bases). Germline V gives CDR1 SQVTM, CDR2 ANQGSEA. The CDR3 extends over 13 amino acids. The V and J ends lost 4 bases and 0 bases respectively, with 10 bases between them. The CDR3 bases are TGCAGCGTTGTCAGGGCGAACTCCTACGAGCAGTACTTC. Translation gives CSVVRANSYEQYF.

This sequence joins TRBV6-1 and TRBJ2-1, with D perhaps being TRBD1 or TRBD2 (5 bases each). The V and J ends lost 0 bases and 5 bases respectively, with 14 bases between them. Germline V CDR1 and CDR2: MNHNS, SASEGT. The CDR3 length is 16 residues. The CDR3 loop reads CASSEAHGTINNEQFF. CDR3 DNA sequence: TGTGCCAGCAGTGAAGCGCACGGGACCATCAACAATGAGCAGTTCTTC.

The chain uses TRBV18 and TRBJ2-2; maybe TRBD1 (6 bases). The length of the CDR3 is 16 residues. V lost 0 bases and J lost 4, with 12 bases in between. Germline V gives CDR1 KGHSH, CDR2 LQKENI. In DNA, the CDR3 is TGTGCCAGCTCACCACCGGCAGGGGATTTCACCGGGGAGCTGTTTTTT. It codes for CASSPPAGDFTGELFF.

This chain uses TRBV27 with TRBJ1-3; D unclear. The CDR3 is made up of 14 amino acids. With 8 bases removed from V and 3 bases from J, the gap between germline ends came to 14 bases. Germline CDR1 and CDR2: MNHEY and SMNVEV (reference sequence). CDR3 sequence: CASGPAGSGNTIYF. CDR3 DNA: TGTGCCAGCGGCCCGGCGGGTAGTGGAAACACCATATATTTT.

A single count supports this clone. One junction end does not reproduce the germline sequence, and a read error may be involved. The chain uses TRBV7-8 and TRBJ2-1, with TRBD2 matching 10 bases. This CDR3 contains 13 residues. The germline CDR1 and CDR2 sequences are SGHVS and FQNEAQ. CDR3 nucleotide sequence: TGTGCCAGCAGCCCAGAGGGGCTAGCGGGAGTAGTCTTC. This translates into CASSPEGLAGVVF.

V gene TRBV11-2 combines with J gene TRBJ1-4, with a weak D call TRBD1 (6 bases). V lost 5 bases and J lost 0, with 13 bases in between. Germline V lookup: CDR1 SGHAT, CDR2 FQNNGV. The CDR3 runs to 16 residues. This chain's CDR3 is CASSKYRASTNEKLFF. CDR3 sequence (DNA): TGTGCCAGCAGCAAATACAGGGCCTCAACTAATGAAAAACTGTTTTTT.

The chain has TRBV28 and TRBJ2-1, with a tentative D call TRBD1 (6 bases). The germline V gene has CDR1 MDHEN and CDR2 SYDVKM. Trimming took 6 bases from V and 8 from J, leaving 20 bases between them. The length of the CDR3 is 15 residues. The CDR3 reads CASSPPTRGRDEQFF. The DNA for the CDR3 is TGTGCCAGCAGCCCCCCGACCAGGGGTCGCGATGAGCAGTTCTTC.

CDR3 region: CASSAGSYEQYF. CDR3 nucleotide sequence: TGTGCCAGTAGTGCCGGCTCCTACGAGCAGTACTTC. V is TRBV19 and J is TRBJ2-7; D gene unclear. The CDR3 is made up of 12 amino acids. CDR1 is LNHDA and CDR2 is SQIVND in the germline V gene (reference sequence). Trimming took 5 bases from V and 0 from J, leaving 5 bases between them.

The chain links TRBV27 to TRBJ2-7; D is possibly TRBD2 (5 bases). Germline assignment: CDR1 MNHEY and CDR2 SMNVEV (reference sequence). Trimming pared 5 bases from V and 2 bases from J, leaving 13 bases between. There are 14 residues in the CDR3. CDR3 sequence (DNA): TGTGCCAGCAGTCCGAGGGTTTCCACCTACGAGCAGTACTTC. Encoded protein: CASSPRVSTYEQYF.

The CDR3 sequence is CASSVRWGREGTGELFF. The CDR3 bases are TGTGCCAGCAGTGTCCGTTGGGGGAGGGAGGGCACCGGGGAGCTGTTTTTT. The chain combines TRBV5-6 with TRBJ2-2; TRBD2 agrees at 7 bases. Unmatched junction bases numbered 14, after V lost 5 bases and J lost 4 bases. This CDR3 contains 17 residues. Germline-derived CDR1 and CDR2 are SGHDT and YYEEEE.

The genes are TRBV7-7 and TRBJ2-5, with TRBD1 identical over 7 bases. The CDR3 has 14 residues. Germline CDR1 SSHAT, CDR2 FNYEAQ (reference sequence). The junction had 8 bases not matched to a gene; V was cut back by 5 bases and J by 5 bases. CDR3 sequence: CASSDDRAGETQYF. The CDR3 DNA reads TGTGCCAGCAGCGATGACAGGGCTGGCGAGACCCAGTACTTC.

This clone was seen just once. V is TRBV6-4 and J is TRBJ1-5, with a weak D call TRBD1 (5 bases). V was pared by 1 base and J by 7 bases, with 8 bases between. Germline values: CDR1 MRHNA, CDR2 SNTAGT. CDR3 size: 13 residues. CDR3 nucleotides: TGTGCCAGCAGTGACTGGGGCGGGCAGCCCCAGCATTTT. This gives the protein CASSDWGGQPQHF.

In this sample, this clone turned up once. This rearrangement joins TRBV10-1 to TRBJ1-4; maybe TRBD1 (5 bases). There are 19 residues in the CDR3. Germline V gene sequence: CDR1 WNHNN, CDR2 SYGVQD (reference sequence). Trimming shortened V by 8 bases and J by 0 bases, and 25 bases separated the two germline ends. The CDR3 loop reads CASHPHGSGKLATNEKLFF. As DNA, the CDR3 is TGCGCCAGCCACCCCCACGGTTCAGGGAAACTCGCAACTAATGAAAAACTGTTTTTT.

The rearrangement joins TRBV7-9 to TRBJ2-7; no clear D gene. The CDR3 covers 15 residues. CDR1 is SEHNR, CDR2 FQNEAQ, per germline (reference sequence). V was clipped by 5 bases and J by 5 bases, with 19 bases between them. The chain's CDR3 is CASSLTPAGLNEQYF. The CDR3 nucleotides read TGTGCCAGCAGCCTCACACCCGCCGGCCTAAACGAGCAGTACTTC. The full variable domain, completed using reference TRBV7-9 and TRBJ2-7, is DTGVSQNPRHKITKRGQNVTFRCDPISEHNRLYWYRQTLGQGPEFLTYFQNEAQLEKSRLLSDRFSAERPKGSFSTLEIQRTEQGDSAMYLCASSLTPAGLNEQYFGPGTRLTVT.